The 22 T cell receptor beta chains in this list originate from one sample, sequenced in a study of cytomegalovirus exposure and HLA in healthy donors. Vbeta (60) and Jbeta (13) primers were used in the PCR. Profiling relied on immunoSEQ multiplex PCR, and the TCRdb table lists in-frame clones only, not all of them. The ten top clones account for approximately 5.1%, within a sample of some 60,000 clones. The sample consisted of PBMCs. The origin of the receptors is a young man in good health and CMV-seropositive.

The chain is built from TRBV11-2 and TRBJ2-5; 13 positions agree with TRBD2. The germline gives CDR1 SGHAT, CDR2 FQNNGV. The trim removed 7 bases at V and 0 bases at J, leaving 2 bases unmatched. The CDR3 totals 15 residues. CDR3 sequence reads: CASTGLAGDQETQYF. The CDR3 DNA reads as TGTGCCAGCACCGGACTAGCGGGAGACCAAGAGACCCAGTACTTC.

The chain couples TRBV9 to TRBJ2-7; D is unclear. The CDR3 covers 14 residues. The germline V gene encodes CDR1 SGDLS and CDR2 YYNGEE. V lost 0 bases, J lost 2 bases, and 9 bases lay in between. The chain's CDR3 is CASSVDGSAYEQYF. Here the CDR3 DNA reads TGTGCCAGCAGCGTAGACGGAAGCGCCTACGAGCAGTACTTC.

The CDR3 DNA follows: TGTGCCAGCAGCGAGGGAGGCCAATACGAGCAGTACTTC. Residues: CASSEGGQYEQYF. The V and J genes are TRBV7-8 and TRBJ2-7; a weak D match, TRBD2 (6 bases). The germline gives CDR1 SGHVS, CDR2 FQNEAQ. Trimming stripped 5 bases from V and 4 bases from J, with 12 bases between. This CDR3 comprises 13 residues.

The CDR3 DNA is TGCGCCAGCAGCCAAGTAATGAACACTGAAGCTTTCTTT. Its protein is CASSQVMNTEAFF. The chain is built from TRBV4-1 and TRBJ1-1; D gene uncertain. This CDR3 comprises 13 residues. Trimming took 1 base from V and 0 from J, leaving 3 bases between them. CDR1 and CDR2 from the germline V gene are MGHRA and YSYEKL.

The chain couples TRBV7-8 to TRBJ1-4; 8 bases map to TRBD1. With V trimmed by 4 bases and J by 5 bases, 6 bases remained unmatched. Germline loops: CDR1 SGHVS, CDR2 FQNEAQ. The CDR3 extends over 15 amino acids. This chain's CDR3 is CASSSKRTGNEKLFF. CDR3 nucleotide sequence: TGTGCCAGCAGCTCGAAACGGACAGGGAATGAAAAACTGTTTTTT.

The V call is TRBV7-9, the J call TRBJ2-3; D ambiguous. Per the germline V gene, CDR1 is SEHNR and CDR2 is FQNEAQ (reference sequence). This CDR3 is built from 16 residues. V lost 1 base and J lost 6, with 17 bases in between. CDR3 residues: CASSLGARPKSDTQYF. The CDR3 DNA follows: TGTGCCAGCAGCTTAGGCGCCAGGCCCAAGTCGGATACGCAGTATTTT.

This chain's CDR3 is CASDRTGGGYGYTF. As DNA, the CDR3 is TGTGCCTCGGACCGGACAGGGGGTGGGTATGGCTACACCTTC. The rearrangement joins TRBV30 to TRBJ1-2; 10 bases align to TRBD1. Looked up from germline, CDR1 is GTSNPN and CDR2 is SVGIG (reference sequence). The CDR3 is made up of 14 amino acids. The J segment lost 5 bases and the V segment lost 7 bases, leaving 10 bases of the junction unmatched.

The J gene is TRBJ1-1, the V gene TRBV7-9, with TRBD1 as a possible D gene (5 bases). Germline V lookup: CDR1 SEHNR, CDR2 FQNEAQ (reference sequence). The V end lost 2 bases, the J end lost 2 bases, and 15 bases lay between the germline ends. The CDR3 extends over 16 amino acids. CDR3 region: CASSLTLTGFNTEAFF. CDR3 bases: TGTGCCAGCAGCTTAACTTTAACAGGTTTTAACACTGAAGCTTTCTTT.

As DNA, the CDR3 is TGTGCCAGCATTGCCGGGACAGGGGCCACCGGGGAGCTGTTTTTT. Protein sequence: CASIAGTGATGELFF. V and J are TRBV2 and TRBJ2-2; 10 bases match TRBD1. Germline-derived CDR1 and CDR2 are SNHLY and FYNNEI. The CDR3 consists of 15 residues. V was pared by 7 bases and J by 4 bases, with 6 bases of the junction left unmatched.

The V call is TRBV6-1, the J call TRBJ1-1, with D hard to call. The V end lost 2 bases, the J end lost 0 bases, and 10 bases lay between the germline ends. This CDR3 region has 15 residues. The V gene's germline CDR1 is MNHNS and CDR2 SASEGT. CDR3 sequence reads: CASSEFNSMNTEAFF. For the CDR3, the DNA is TGTGCCAGCAGTGAATTTAACAGTATGAACACTGAAGCTTTCTTT.

CDR3 loop: CASSQDLGGTEAFF. The CDR3 nucleotides read TGCGCCAGCAGCCAAGATCTGGGGGGCACTGAAGCTTTCTTT. This chain uses TRBV4-1 with TRBJ1-1; possibly TRBD1 for D (5 bases). The CDR3 consists of 14 residues. Trimming left V 0 bases short and J 4 bases short, with 9 bases between. Germline CDR1 reads MGHRA; CDR2 reads YSYEKL.

The chain couples TRBV27 to TRBJ1-5, with no clear D. The CDR3 runs 14 residues. Per germline, CDR1 MNHEY and CDR2 SMNVEV (reference sequence). The V end was cut by 4 bases, the J end by 1 base, with 8 bases between. For the CDR3, the DNA is TGTGCCAGCAGTTCCTTCGCGAGCAATCAGCCCCAGCATTTT. Encoded protein: CASSSFASNQPQHF.

The chain links TRBV30 to TRBJ1-1; possible D gene TRBD1, 6 bases. V was clipped by 1 base and J by 6 bases, with 15 bases between them. The CDR3 runs to 14 residues. The germline V gene has CDR1 GTSNPN and CDR2 SVGIG (reference sequence). CDR3 loop: CAWSGGRGGSEAFF. The DNA for the CDR3 is TGTGCCTGGAGTGGTGGCAGGGGCGGCTCTGAAGCTTTCTTT.

This chain connects TRBV28 to TRBJ2-7, with 7 bases lining up with TRBD2. V lost 2 bases, J lost 12 bases, and 10 bases stayed unmatched. The CDR3 is made up of 13 amino acids. Germline loops: CDR1 MDHEN, CDR2 SYDVKM. The CDR3, as DNA: TGTGCCAGCAGTTTAGGTGGGGGGGGGACGTTGTACTTC. Its translation is CASSLGGGGTLYF.

The chain links TRBV29-1 to TRBJ1-3; the D is unclear. CDR1 and CDR2 (germline): SQVTM, ANQGSEA. V lost 7 bases to trimming and J lost 4 bases, with 11 bases between them. The CDR3 covers 12 residues. As DNA, the CDR3 is TGCAGCGCAAGGGCGGGGGGAAACACCATATATTTT. Translating it yields CSARAGGNTIYF.

The chain links TRBV4-2 to TRBJ2-1, with 13 bases matching TRBD2. The CDR3 extends over 16 amino acids. Germline assignment: CDR1 LGHNA and CDR2 YNFKEQ. V lost 2 bases to trimming and J lost 5 bases; unmatched junction nucleotides: 3. The CDR3 DNA sequence: TGTGCCAGCAGCCAAACCGGGACTAGCGGGGACAATGAGCAGTTCTTC. This gives the protein CASSQTGTSGDNEQFF.

This chain links TRBV5-1 with TRBJ2-1; 12 nucleotides line up with TRBD2. The CDR3 totals 14 residues. J lost 10 bases, V lost 0 bases, and 2 bases had no gene match. Germline CDR1 SGHRS, CDR2 YFSETQ. CDR3 sequence: CASSLELAGGEQFF. The CDR3 DNA sequence: TGCGCCAGCAGCTTGGAACTAGCGGGAGGCGAGCAGTTCTTC.

The J gene is TRBJ2-5, the V gene TRBV18; a weak D match, TRBD1 (6 bases). Per germline, CDR1 KGHSH and CDR2 LQKENI. This CDR3 region has 15 residues. V lost 3 bases and J 4 bases, leaving 15 bases between the germline ends. Written as DNA, the CDR3 is TGTGCCAGCTCACCCCCGGTGGGGGCGGCAGAGACCCAGTACTTC. It is translated as CASSPPVGAAETQYF.

The chain links TRBV7-9 to TRBJ2-5; D perhaps matches TRBD2 (5 bases). CDR3 size: 14 residues. V was cut by 5 bases and J by 6 bases, with 16 bases left in between. Germline lookup yields CDR1 SEHNR and CDR2 FQNEAQ (reference sequence). The CDR3: CASSTQNPGKTQYF. CDR3 nucleotides: TGTGCCAGCAGCACCCAAAACCCGGGGAAGACCCAGTACTTC.

The rearrangement links TRBV6-5 to TRBJ2-2, with TRBD2 identical over 7 bases. CDR3 length: 15 residues. The J segment lost 5 bases and the V segment lost 0 bases, leaving 3 bases of the junction unmatched. CDR1 MNHEY and CDR2 SVGAGI come from the germline V gene. The CDR3 DNA reads as TGTGCCAGCAGTTACTCCCTCGGGGGGACCGGGGAGCTGTTTTTT. It encodes CASSYSLGGTGELFF.

The chain recombines TRBV7-9 with TRBJ2-2; D call uncertain. This CDR3 comprises 13 residues. Per germline, CDR1 SEHNR and CDR2 FQNEAQ (reference sequence). The ends were cut back, 3 bases at V and 7 bases at J, with 9 bases in the middle. CDR3 nucleotides: TGTGCCAGCAGCTTCCGCTTCGGCGGGGAGCTGTTTTTT. It codes for CASSFRFGGELFF.

The rearrangement joins TRBV9 to TRBJ2-5; TRBD1 aligns across 8 bases. With 0 bases clipped from V and 5 bases from J, the junction kept 6 bases outside the gene matches. This CDR3 has 15 residues. The germline gives CDR1 SGDLS, CDR2 YYNGEE. The CDR3 region has the DNA TGTGCCAGCAGCGTAGCGCAGGGGGCAGGGGAGACCCAGTACTTC. Its protein is CASSVAQGAGETQYF. The variable domain in full, completed from reference TRBV9 and TRBJ2-5, reads DSGVTQTPKHLITATGQRVTLRCSPRSGDLSVYWYQQSLDQGLQFLIQYYNGEERAKGNILERFSAQQFPDLHSELNLSSLELGDSALYFCASSVAQGAGETQYFGPGTRLLVL.